The 10 T cell receptor beta chains given below trace back to one sample, sequenced in a study of post-analysis software for immune sequencing data (dated by TCRdb to between 2015 and 2016). What the study reported, not specific to this receptor: Significantly higher frequencies in patients than in controls were found for five or six TRBV segments, including TRBV5-6, TRBV5-1 and TRBV20-1.

The receptor library was made with PCR. Sequenced using an Illumina HiSeq 2500. To reduce PCR and sequencing biases, unique molecular identifiers were incorporated into the TCR beta cDNA libraries. TCRdb reanalyzed the raw reads on its own, using fastp at Q25 for trimming and MiXCR for clone calling, and kept in-frame beta chains. For every CDR3 protein sequence, its rows merge into one entry that carries the most common genes and DNA. The table for this sample lists roughly 540,000 distinct CDR3 sequences; approximately 34% of them were counted only once. 4.5% to 7.5% of the sample goes to the ten largest clones. These receptors' antigens are unknown. The sequencing sample was made of blood. The receptors stem from a girl younger than 18 with multiple sclerosis.

The J gene is TRBJ2-1, the V gene TRBV5-1; 10 bases are a match to TRBD1. Germline CDR1 reads SGHRS; CDR2 reads YFSETQ. With 3 bases clipped from V and 8 bases from J, the junction kept 11 bases outside the gene matches. The CDR3 runs 16 residues. The CDR3, as DNA: TGCGCCAGCAGCTCCACCGGGACAGGGGAGGGCCATGAGCAGTTCTTC. This gives the protein CASSSTGTGEGHEQFF.

About this clonotype: One end of the junction is discordant with germline, which a read error may explain. The chain recombines TRBV5-1 with TRBJ1-2; weak D call: TRBD1 (6 bases). The CDR3 runs 15 residues. CDR1 SGHRS and CDR2 YFSETQ come from the germline V gene. The CDR3 loop is CAISPRTGRTDGYTF. Written as DNA, the CDR3 is TGCGCCATCAGCCCACGCACAGGGCGGACCGATGGCTACACCTTC.

The CDR3 loop is CASSLDRDRGLLLSNQPQHF. In nucleotides, the CDR3 is TGCGCCAGCAGCTTGGACCGGGACAGGGGGCTTCTACTTAGCAATCAGCCCCAGCATTTT. The chain carries TRBV5-1 and TRBJ1-5, with TRBD1 identical over 12 bases. CDR1 and CDR2 (germline): SGHRS, YFSETQ. V gave up 0 bases and J gave up 0 bases; unmatched junction bases: 10. This CDR3 contains 20 residues.

The sample holds a few counts of this clonotype. This sequence joins TRBV5-1 and TRBJ1-1, with a tentative D call TRBD1 (5 bases). Looked up from germline, CDR1 is SGHRS and CDR2 is YFSETQ. The ends were cut back, 0 bases at V and 2 bases at J, with 17 bases in the middle. The CDR3 is 17 amino acids. This chain's CDR3 is CASSLGVVPGGNTEAFF. The CDR3 DNA reads TGCGCCAGCAGCTTGGGAGTGGTACCTGGGGGAAACACTGAAGCTTTCTTT.

The J gene is TRBJ2-6, the V gene TRBV14; D possibly corresponds to TRBD2 (5 bases). The CDR3 contains 17 residues. Between the trimmed V and J ends, which lost 6 bases and 0 bases, there was a span of 15 bases. Looked up from germline, CDR1 is SGHDN and CDR2 is FVKESK. The CDR3 is CASSLEVPSSGANVLTF. The CDR3 DNA follows: TGTGCCAGCAGTCTGGAGGTCCCAAGCTCTGGGGCCAACGTCCTGACTTTC.

J is TRBJ1-1 and V is TRBV12-3 or TRBV12-4; 9 bases fit TRBD1. This CDR3 region has 15 residues. V dropped 6 bases and J dropped 4; count of bases not matched to a gene: 9. The CDR3 region has the DNA TGTGCCAGCAGCTACGGGACAGGGCGAAGCACTGAAGCTTTCTTT. It codes for CASSYGTGRSTEAFF.

The genes are TRBV20-1 and TRBJ2-1, with TRBD1 matching over 7 bases. Germline-derived CDR1 and CDR2 are DFQATT and SNEGSKA (reference sequence). Trimming removed 6 bases from V and 13 bases from J; junction bases left unmatched: 12. This CDR3 comprises 12 residues. The CDR3 coding sequence is TGCAGTGCCCCGACCCAGGGGGAGACCCAGTTCTTC. This encodes CSAPTQGETQFF.

About this clonotype: The junction departs from the called germline gene at one end, perhaps through a read error. The chain is built from TRBV2 and TRBJ1-4; D perhaps matches TRBD1 (5 bases). This CDR3 has 14 residues. The germline gives CDR1 SNHLY, CDR2 FYNNEI. CDR3 sequence reads: CASSEGADNEKLFF. CDR3 nucleotide sequence: TGTGCCAGTAGTGAAGGGGCAGATAATGAAAAACTGTTTTTT. Using reference TRBV2 and TRBJ1-4 for the parts outside the CDR3, the full variable domain is EPEVTQTPSHQVTQMGQEVILRCVPISNHLYFYWYRQILGQKVEFLVSFYNNEISEKSEIFDDQFSVERPDGSNFTLKIRSTKLEDSAMYFCASSEGADNEKLFFGSGTQLSVL.

The sample holds a few counts of this clonotype. CDR3 region: CAISETNESYEQYF. In DNA, the CDR3 is TGTGCCATCAGTGAGACTAACGAATCCTACGAGCAGTACTTC. The chain joins TRBV10-3 to TRBJ2-7; D call uncertain. The CDR3 runs to 14 residues. The V end was cut by 2 bases, the J end by 1 base, with 9 bases between. Germline V CDR1 and CDR2: ENHRY, SYGVKD.

The chain couples TRBV27 to TRBJ2-1; the D call may be TRBD1 or TRBD2 (5 bases each). CDR1 and CDR2 from the germline V gene are MNHEY and SMNVEV (reference sequence). The CDR3 is 16 residues long. CDR3 DNA: TGTGTTACCCATCCCCAGGCCAGTAGCTTTGGGGGTGAGCAGTTCTTC. Translating gives CVTHPQASSFGGEQFF.